A selection of T cell receptor beta chains follows, all from one sample in a study of cytomegalovirus exposure and HLA in healthy donors. The protocol was immunoSEQ multiplex PCR, while the TCRdb copy is restricted to in-frame clones and leaves out a portion. The data contain about 190,000 clones, around 81% of them singletons. The sample consisted of PBMCs. The receptors derive from a woman between 18 and 30 years old in good health and CMV-seropositive. The CDR3 runs from the conserved cysteine through the conserved F or W. A D gene is named only where the DNA matches it firmly. Size tells how often a clone was seen (once, few, many) or the class of an expanded clone, and some rows leave it out.

TRBV14	TRBD1	NA	TRBJ2-2	TGTGCCAGCAGTCTAGCCAGAGGGACAGGGGCCTTTTTCACCGGGGAGCTGTTTTTT	CASSLARGTGAFFTGELFF
TRBV7-8	NA	NA	TRBJ1-3	TGTGCCAGCAGCTTAGATCGGTCCCCACCAAATTTT	CASSLDRSPPNF
TRBV5-4	NA	few	TRBJ1-2	TGTGCCAGCAGCTCAAGGGTGGGGCCCTATGGCTACACCTTC	CASSSRVGPYGYTF
TRBV7-9	NA	NA	TRBJ1-2	TGTGCCAGCAACCCGCCTAACAACTATGGCTACACCTTC	CASNPPNNYGYTF
TRBV7-7	TRBD1	NA	TRBJ2-7	TGTGCCAGCAGTGTGGACAGGGTGTCCTACGAGCAGTACTTC	CASSVDRVSYEQYF
TRBV11-2	TRBD2	NA	TRBJ2-2	TGTGCCAGCAGAGTCTTGCGGGGGGACAACACCGGGGAGCTGTTTTTT	CASRVLRGDNTGELFF
TRBV5-1	NA	NA	TRBJ2-1	TGCGCCAGCACCCACTGGACGGGGGAGCAGTTCTTC	CASTHWTGEQFF
TRBV10-3	TRBD1	NA	TRBJ1-1	TGTGCCATCAAGGCTCGACAGGGGTTGAACACTGAAGCTTTCTTT	CAIKARQGLNTEAFF
TRBV5-4	NA	NA	TRBJ1-2	TGTGCCAGCACCCCCCAGGTTGACTATGGCTACACCTTC	CASTPQVDYGYTF
TRBV4-1	TRBD1	NA	TRBJ1-5	TGCGCCAGCAGCCAAATAATCGACAGGGCGGGCAATCAGCCCCAGCATTTT	CASSQIIDRAGNQPQHF
TRBV2	TRBD2	NA	TRBJ2-5	TGTGCCAGCAGCGGGGCTAGCGGGGGGAGGTGGCAAGAGACCCAGTACTTC	CASSGASGGRWQETQYF
TRBV5-8	TRBD1	NA	TRBJ2-2	TGTGCCAGCAGCGTGGGGACAGGGCCCGACACCGGGGAGCTGTTTTTT	CASSVGTGPDTGELFF
TRBV10-2	NA	NA	TRBJ1-2	TGCGCCAGCAGTGGTAGGCTCCGACAATATGGCTACACCTTC	CASSGRLRQYGYTF
TRBV4-1	NA	NA	TRBJ2-5	TGCGCCAGCAGCCAAAACCTCGCGGAGACCCAGTACTTC	CASSQNLAETQYF
TRBV6-5	NA	NA	TRBJ2-1	TGTGCCAGCAGTCCCCGGACACTTCGCAATGAGCAGTTCTTC	CASSPRTLRNEQFF
TRBV27	NA	NA	TRBJ2-3	TGTGCCAGCAGCTTCACAGGGAGCACAGATACGCAGTATTTT	CASSFTGSTDTQYF
TRBV5-4	TRBD1	NA	TRBJ2-5	TGTGCCAGCAGCGAACTTGGGACAGGAGGAGAGACCCAGTACTTC	CASSELGTGGETQYF
TRBV5-6	TRBD1	NA	TRBJ1-6	TGTGCCAGCAGCTTCGGACAGGGGATTTCACCCCTCCACTTT	CASSFGQGISPLHF
TRBV11-3	NA	once	TRBJ2-1	TGTGCCAGCAGCACCGGGTTCCCTAGTGAGCAGTTCTTC	CASSTGFPSEQFF
TRBV29-1	NA	NA	TRBJ1-2	TGCAGCGTTGACTCGGGGGAGGGCGGCTACACCTTC	CSVDSGEGGYTF
TRBV2	TRBD1	NA	TRBJ2-1	TGTGCCAGCAGTGAGGACAGGCACAATGAGCAGTTCTTC	CASSEDRHNEQFF
TRBV5-1	NA	NA	TRBJ2-1	TGCGCCAGCAGCGCGCTGGACTTTCTAAATGAGCAGTTCTTC	CASSALDFLNEQFF
TRBV7-8	NA	NA	TRBJ2-1	TGTGCCAGCAGCTCCCTCCGGACTAACAATGAGCAGTTCTTC	CASSSLRTNNEQFF
TRBV5-4	TRBD1	many	TRBJ1-1	TGTGCCAGCAGCTTGGCGGGACAGGCCCCGAATGAAGCTTTCTTT	CASSLAGQAPNEAFF
TRBV6-1	NA	NA	TRBJ2-3	TGTGCCAGCAGTGCCTCCCGGGGAGACACAGATACGCAGTATTTT	CASSASRGDTDTQYF
TRBV5-4	TRBD2	NA	TRBJ2-5	TGTGCCAGCGGAATTGGACTAGCGCAGCAAGAGACCCAGTACTTC	CASGIGLAQQETQYF
TRBV9	NA	NA	TRBJ1-2	TGTGCCAGCAGCCAAATACAGGGTCCAATAAACTATGGCTACACCTTC	CASSQIQGPINYGYTF
TRBV7-2	TRBD1	NA	TRBJ2-7	TGTGCCAGCAGCTTCCTGACAGGGTACTATTACGAGCAGTACTTC	CASSFLTGYYYEQYF
TRBV9	NA	NA	TRBJ2-3	TGTGCCAGCAGCGTGGGGCGGGGGCCCCTCACAGATACGCAGTATTTT	CASSVGRGPLTDTQYF
TRBV6-1	NA	NA	TRBJ1-1	TGTGCCAGCAGACCAACAGGTATGAACACTGAAGCTTTCTTT	CASRPTGMNTEAFF
TRBV2	NA	NA	TRBJ1-1	TGTGCCAGCAGGGACAGAGACACTGAAGCTTTCTTT	CASRDRDTEAFF
TRBV6-4	NA	NA	TRBJ1-6	TGTGCCAGCATGGCATGCCATGACACTCAGCCACCCCTCCACTTT	CASMACHDTQPPLHF
TRBV5-6	TRBD1	NA	TRBJ2-7	TGTGCCAGCAGCTTTGGGACAGGGGCATACGAGCAGTACTTC	CASSFGTGAYEQYF
TRBV18	NA	NA	TRBJ2-5	TGTGCCAGCTCACCACAGAACAGTGGGTGGGAGACCCAGTACTTC	CASSPQNSGWETQYF
TRBV27	NA	NA	TRBJ1-1	TGTGCCAGCAGTTTACGGGGGGGCACGGGTACTGAAGCTTTCTTT	CASSLRGGTGTEAFF
TRBV5-1	NA	NA	TRBJ2-5	TGCGCCAGCAGCTTGGGACATCGGGAGACCCAGTACTTC	CASSLGHRETQYF
TRBV6-1	NA	NA	TRBJ1-1	TGTGCCACAGTGAGGGGGACTGAAGCTTTCTTT	CATVRGTEAFF